In this sample, the clone carrying this TCR beta chain turned up a few times. The antigen remains unidentified. This sample stems from a study of CD8 T cells in ankylosing spondylitis. The study's findings and limits: Seemingly characteristic of ankylosing spondylitis blood was a TCR beta motif consisting of about 8 highly homologous variants. Clones linked with disease were CD8+ and fairly uncommon in the peripheral blood. Enrichment of disease-linked clones was reportedly significant in matched ankylosing spondylitis synovial fluid.

The CDR3 contains 14 residues. Trimming took 3 bases from V and 5 from J, leaving 10 bases between them. Germline CDR1 reads SGHVS; CDR2 reads FQNEAQ. Using quantitative 5'-RACE with molecular barcodes, the authors made TCR beta libraries. TCRdb called the 5' RACE reads again in MiXCR, with one record for every CDR3 protein. Found here are fewer than 500,000 distinct CDR3 sequences, 20% to 25% of them singletons; the top ten hold about 16%. The source material was blood, either unsorted or a sorted T cell fraction (not recorded which). V usage is TRBV7-8 and J usage is TRBJ2-2; the D gene is possibly TRBD2 (5 bases). The receptor comes from a male donor with ankylosing spondylitis. The CDR3, as DNA: TGTGCCAGCAGCTTTCAGCGGAGTACCGGGGAGCTGTTTTTT. Translation: CASSFQRSTGELFF. Combining the CDR3 with reference TRBV7-8 and TRBJ2-2 gives the whole variable domain GAGVSQSPRYKVAKRGQDVALRCDPISGHVSLFWYQQALGQGPEFLTYFQNEAQLDKSGLPSDRFFAERPEGSVSTLKIQRTQQEDSAVYLCASSFQRSTGELFFGEGSRLTVL.